This TCR beta chain was found in a study of beta chain features in type 1 diabetes. Overall study context: Sorted cells from all samples, numbering over 85,000,000, were examined.

Isolated RNA was reverse transcribed in full, so expressed TCRB transcripts were sequenced. Only in-frame clones appear in the TCRdb table, and some are missing; sequencing was by immunoSEQ multiplex PCR. Among 150,000 or so clones listed, approximately 10% were seen once. V was shortened by 5 bases and J by 7 bases, with 17 bases between the two germline ends. The CDR3 length is 15 residues. Germline CDR1 and CDR2: SEHNR and FQNEAQ (reference sequence). This clone was counted a few times. The origin of this receptor is a man in his late teens or twenties in good health. The J gene is TRBJ1-4, the V gene TRBV7-9, with TRBD1 as a possible D gene (6 bases). The sequencing sample was made of central memory CD4+ T cells from blood. The CDR3, as DNA: TGTGCCAGCAGCCCTAGAGGGGGGTCGAGTGAAAAACTGTTTTTT. Translating it yields CASSPRGGSSEKLFF. Based on the CDR3 plus reference TRBV7-9 and TRBJ1-4, the full variable domain is DTGVSQNPRHKITKRGQNVTFRCDPISEHNRLYWYRQTLGQGPEFLTYFQNEAQLEKSRLLSDRFSAERPKGSFSTLEIQRTEQGDSAMYLCASSPRGGSSEKLFFGSGTQLSVL.